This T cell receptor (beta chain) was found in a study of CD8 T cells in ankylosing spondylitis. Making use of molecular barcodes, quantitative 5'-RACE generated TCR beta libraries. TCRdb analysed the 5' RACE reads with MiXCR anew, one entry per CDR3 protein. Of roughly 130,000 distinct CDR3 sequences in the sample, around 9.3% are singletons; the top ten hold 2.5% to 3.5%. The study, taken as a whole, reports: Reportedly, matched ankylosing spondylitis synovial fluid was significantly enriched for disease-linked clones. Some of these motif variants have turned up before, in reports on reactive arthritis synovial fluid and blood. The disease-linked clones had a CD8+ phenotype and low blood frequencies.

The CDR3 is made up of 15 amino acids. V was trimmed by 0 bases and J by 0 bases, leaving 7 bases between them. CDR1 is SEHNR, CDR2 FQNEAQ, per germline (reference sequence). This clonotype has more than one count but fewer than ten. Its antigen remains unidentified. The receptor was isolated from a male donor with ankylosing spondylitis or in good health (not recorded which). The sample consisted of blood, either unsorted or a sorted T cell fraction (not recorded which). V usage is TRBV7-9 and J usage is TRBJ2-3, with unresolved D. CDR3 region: CASSLATPSTDTQYF. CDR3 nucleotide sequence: TGTGCCAGCAGCTTAGCGACACCTAGCACAGATACGCAGTATTTT. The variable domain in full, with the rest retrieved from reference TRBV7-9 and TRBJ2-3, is DTGVSQNPRHKITKRGQNVTFRCDPISEHNRLYWYRQTLGQGPEFLTYFQNEAQLEKSRLLSDRFSAERPKGSFSTLEIQRTEQGDSAMYLCASSLATPSTDTQYFGPGTRLTVL.